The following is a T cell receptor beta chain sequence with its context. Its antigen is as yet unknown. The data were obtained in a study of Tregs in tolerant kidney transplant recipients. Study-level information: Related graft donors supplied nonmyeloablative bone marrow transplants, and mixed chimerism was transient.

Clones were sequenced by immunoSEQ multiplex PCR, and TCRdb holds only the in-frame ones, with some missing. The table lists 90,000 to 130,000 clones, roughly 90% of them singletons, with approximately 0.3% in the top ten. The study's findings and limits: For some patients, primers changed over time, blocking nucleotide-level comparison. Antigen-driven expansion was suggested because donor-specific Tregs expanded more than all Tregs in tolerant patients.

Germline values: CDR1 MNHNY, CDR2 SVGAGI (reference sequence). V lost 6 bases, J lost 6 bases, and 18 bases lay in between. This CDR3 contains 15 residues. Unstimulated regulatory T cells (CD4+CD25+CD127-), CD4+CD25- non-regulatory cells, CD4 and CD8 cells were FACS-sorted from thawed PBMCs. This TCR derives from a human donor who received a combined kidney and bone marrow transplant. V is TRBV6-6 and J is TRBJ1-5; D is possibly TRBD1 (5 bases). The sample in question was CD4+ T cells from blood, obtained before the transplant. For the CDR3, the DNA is TGTGCCAGCAGGTCCGGCAGGGCTTTTGGTCAGCCCCAGCATTTT. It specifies CASRSGRAFGQPQHF.